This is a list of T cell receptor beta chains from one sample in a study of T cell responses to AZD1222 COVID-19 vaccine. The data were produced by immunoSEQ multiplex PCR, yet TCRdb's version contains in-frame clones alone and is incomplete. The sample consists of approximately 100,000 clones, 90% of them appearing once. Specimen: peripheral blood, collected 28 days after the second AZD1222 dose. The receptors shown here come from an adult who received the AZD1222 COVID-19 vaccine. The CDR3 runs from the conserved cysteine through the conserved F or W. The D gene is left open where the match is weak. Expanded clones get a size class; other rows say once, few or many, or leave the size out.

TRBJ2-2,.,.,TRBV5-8,TGTGCCAGCGAGCTTGTGCGGACCAACACCGGGGAGCTGTTTTTT,CASELVRTNTGELFF
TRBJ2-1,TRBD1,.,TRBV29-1,TGCAGCGTCACAGGGGGCCCCCACAATGAGCAGTTCTTC,CSVTGGPHNEQFF
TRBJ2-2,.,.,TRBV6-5,TGTGCCAGCAGTTTCGGTTACAGAACCGGGGAGCTGTTTTTT,CASSFGYRTGELFF
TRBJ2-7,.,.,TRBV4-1,TGCGCCAGCAGCCAAGAACGGGACGGAGACTACGAGCAGTACTTC,CASSQERDGDYEQYF
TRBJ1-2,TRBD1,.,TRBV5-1,TGCGCCAGCAGCTTGGCCGGAGGGACAGGGTCGATCGGCTACACCTTC,CASSLAGGTGSIGYTF
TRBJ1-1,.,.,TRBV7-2,TGTGCCAGCAGCTTAGCCGTTGGGATGGGGGGCACTGAAGCTTTCTTT,CASSLAVGMGGTEAFF
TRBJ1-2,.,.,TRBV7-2,TGTGCCAGCAGCTTAGAGCGTCGTGGATACAACTATGGCTACACCTTC,CASSLERRGYNYGYTF
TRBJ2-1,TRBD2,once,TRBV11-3,TGTGCCAGCAGCCCTAGCGGGGGCCACTACAATGAGCAGTTCTTC,CASSPSGGHYNEQFF
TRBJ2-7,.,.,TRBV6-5,TGTGCCAGCAGTTACTCGAATCCGGGCTACGAGCAGTACTTC,CASSYSNPGYEQYF
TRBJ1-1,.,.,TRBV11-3,TGTGCCAGCAGCGCCCGTACAAGAAACACTGAAGCTTTCTTT,CASSARTRNTEAFF
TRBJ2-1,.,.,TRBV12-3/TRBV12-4,TGTGCCAGCAGTCCTCCCCCCGAGAGGGAGCAGTTCTTC,CASSPPPEREQFF
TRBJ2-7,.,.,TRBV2,TGTGCCAGCAGGGCGCCGGGGACTCCGACCTACGAGCAGTACTTC,CASRAPGTPTYEQYF
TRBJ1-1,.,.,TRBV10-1,TGCGCCAGCGTTCCCTCAGGGGTGATGACTGAAGCTTTCTTT,CASVPSGVMTEAFF
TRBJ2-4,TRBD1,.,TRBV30,TGTGCCTGGGGGACAGGGGCCTGGTCCAAAAACATTCAGTACTTC,CAWGTGAWSKNIQYF
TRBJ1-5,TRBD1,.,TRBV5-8,TGTGCCAGCAACAAAGTGGGACAGGGCAATCAGCCCCAGCATTTT,CASNKVGQGNQPQHF